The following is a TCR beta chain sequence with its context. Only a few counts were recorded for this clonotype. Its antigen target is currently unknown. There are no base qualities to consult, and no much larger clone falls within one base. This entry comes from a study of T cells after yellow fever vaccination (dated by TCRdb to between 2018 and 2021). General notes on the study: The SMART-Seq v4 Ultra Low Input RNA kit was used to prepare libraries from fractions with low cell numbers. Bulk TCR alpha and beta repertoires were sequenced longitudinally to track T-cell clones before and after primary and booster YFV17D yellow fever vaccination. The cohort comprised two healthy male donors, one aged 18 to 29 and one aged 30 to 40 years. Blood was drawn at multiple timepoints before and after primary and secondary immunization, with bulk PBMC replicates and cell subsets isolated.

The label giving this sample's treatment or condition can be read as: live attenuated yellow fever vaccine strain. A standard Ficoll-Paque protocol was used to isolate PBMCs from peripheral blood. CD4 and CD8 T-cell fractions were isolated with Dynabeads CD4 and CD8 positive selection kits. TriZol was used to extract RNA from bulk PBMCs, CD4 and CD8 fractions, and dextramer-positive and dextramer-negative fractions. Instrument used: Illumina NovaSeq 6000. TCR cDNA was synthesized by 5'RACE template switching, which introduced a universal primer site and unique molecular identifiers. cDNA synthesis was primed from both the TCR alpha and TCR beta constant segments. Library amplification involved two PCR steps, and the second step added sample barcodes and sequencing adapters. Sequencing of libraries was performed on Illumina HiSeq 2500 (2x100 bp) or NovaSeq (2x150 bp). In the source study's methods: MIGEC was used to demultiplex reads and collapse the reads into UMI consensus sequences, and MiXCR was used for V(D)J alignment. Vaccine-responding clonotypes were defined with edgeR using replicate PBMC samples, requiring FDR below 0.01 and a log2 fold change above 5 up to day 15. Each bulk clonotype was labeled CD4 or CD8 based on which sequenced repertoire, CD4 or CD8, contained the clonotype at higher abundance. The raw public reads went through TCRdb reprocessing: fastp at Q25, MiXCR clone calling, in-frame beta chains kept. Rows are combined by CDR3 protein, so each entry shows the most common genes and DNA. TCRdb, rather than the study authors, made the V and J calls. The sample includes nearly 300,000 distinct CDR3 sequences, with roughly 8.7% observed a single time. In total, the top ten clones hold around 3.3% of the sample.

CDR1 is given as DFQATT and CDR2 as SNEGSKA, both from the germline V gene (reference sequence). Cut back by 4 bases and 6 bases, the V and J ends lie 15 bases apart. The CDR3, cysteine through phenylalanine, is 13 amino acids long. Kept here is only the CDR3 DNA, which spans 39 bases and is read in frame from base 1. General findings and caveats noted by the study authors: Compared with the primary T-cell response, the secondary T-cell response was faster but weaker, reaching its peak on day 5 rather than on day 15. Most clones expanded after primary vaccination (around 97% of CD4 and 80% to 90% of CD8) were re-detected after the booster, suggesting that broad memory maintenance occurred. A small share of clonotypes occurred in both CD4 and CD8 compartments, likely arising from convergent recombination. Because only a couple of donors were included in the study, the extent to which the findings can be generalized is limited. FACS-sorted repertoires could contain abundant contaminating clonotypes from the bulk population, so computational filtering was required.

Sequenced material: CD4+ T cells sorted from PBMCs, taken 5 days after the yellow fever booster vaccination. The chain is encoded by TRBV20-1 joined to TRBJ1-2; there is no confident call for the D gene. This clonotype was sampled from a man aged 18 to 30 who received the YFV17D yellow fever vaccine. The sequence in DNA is TGCAGTGCTACTCCGATAGGAACCGATGGCTACACCTTC. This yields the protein CSATPIGTDGYTF.